The 10 T cell receptor beta chains presented below share a single source sample, sequenced in a study of shared clonotypes between healthy human individuals (dated by TCRdb to the early 2020s). Library generation was performed with the immunoSEQ multiplex PCR assay. The immuneACCESS repertoire file appears here via TCRdb, limited to in-frame rearrangements. These files lack a portion of the clones; in checked studies, under half of the deficit traces to unresolved V genes, and the cause of the others is not known. In this sample the table shows 450,000 to 600,000 clones, around three quarters of which occur a single time. Of the sample, 10% to 15% falls within the top ten clones. Sequencing was carried out using PBMCs. These receptors were obtained from a woman in her 40s in good health. Some clones in this sample may be carry-over from other donors' samples.

CDR3 DNA sequence: TGTGCCAGCAGCGCCGGGACTCTTAACTATGGCTACACCTTC. Protein product: CASSAGTLNYGYTF. The chain recombines TRBV9 with TRBJ1-2, with a weak D call TRBD1 (5 bases). Trimming took 3 bases from V and 1 from J, leaving 10 bases between them. Germline lookup yields CDR1 SGDLS and CDR2 YYNGEE. The CDR3 covers 14 residues.

The rearrangement uses TRBV29-1 and TRBJ2-5; 12 bases match TRBD1. The CDR3 covers 15 residues. Unmatched junction bases numbered 6, after V lost 6 bases and J lost 1 base. The germline V gene encodes CDR1 SQVTM and CDR2 ANQGSEA. The CDR3 coding sequence is TGCAGCGTGACCGGGACAGGGGGCTTCCAAGAGACCCAGTACTTC. Translated, it gives CSVTGTGGFQETQYF.

This clone has just a few counts. This rearrangement joins TRBV7-6 to TRBJ1-1; no reliable D call. Per the germline V gene, CDR1 is SGHVS and CDR2 is FNYEAQ. V was shortened by 5 bases and J by 1 base, with 11 bases between the two germline ends. The CDR3 has 14 amino acids. CDR3 residues: CASSQRAGNTEAFF. The CDR3 DNA sequence: TGTGCCAGCAGCCAAAGAGCGGGGAACACTGAAGCTTTCTTT.

The rearrangement uses TRBV19 and TRBJ2-2; unclear D gene. The length of the CDR3 is 14 residues. The germline V gene encodes CDR1 LNHDA and CDR2 SQIVND (reference sequence). The V end was cut by 2 bases, the J end by 5 bases, with 9 bases between. The CDR3 here is CASSINPRTGELFF. In DNA, the CDR3 is TGTGCCAGTAGTATAAACCCGAGAACCGGGGAGCTGTTTTTT.

This clone was counted many times. The chain is built from TRBV7-2 and TRBJ2-1; D is perhaps TRBD2 (6 bases). This CDR3 is built from 18 residues. Germline V gene data show CDR1 as SGHTA and CDR2 as FQGNSA. The V end lost 5 bases, the J end lost 3 bases, and 23 bases lay between the germline ends. This CDR3 reads CASSNTGLAIGFYNEQFF. CDR3 in DNA: TGTGCCAGCAGCAACACGGGACTGGCGATAGGGTTCTACAATGAGCAGTTCTTC.

V and J are TRBV18 and TRBJ2-6; D gene unclear. The V gene lost 1 base and the J gene lost 1 base, with 11 bases spanning the gap. Germline V CDR1 and CDR2: KGHSH, LQKENI. The CDR3 runs to 17 residues. The CDR3 is CASSPRVLGSGANVLTF. The CDR3 bases are TGTGCCAGCTCACCACGGGTTTTGGGGTCTGGGGCCAACGTCCTGACTTTC. Variable domain in full (rest from reference TRBV18 and TRBJ2-6): NAGVMQNPRHLVRRRGQEARLRCSPMKGHSHVYWYRQLPEEGLKFMVYLQKENIIDESGMPKERFSAEFPKEGPSILRIQQVVRGDSAAYFCASSPRVLGSGANVLTFGAGSRLTVL.

The chain's CDR3 is CASSLGGFNTEAFF. The CDR3 nucleotides read TGTGCCAGCAGCTTAGGGGGATTTAACACTGAAGCTTTCTTT. The rearrangement joins TRBV7-6 to TRBJ1-1; D is ambiguous. V gave up 1 base and J gave up 2 bases, with 8 bases separating them. Germline assignment: CDR1 SGHVS and CDR2 FNYEAQ. The CDR3 totals 14 residues.

The chain combines TRBV5-1 with TRBJ2-2; possible D gene TRBD1, 6 bases. Germline CDR1 SGHRS, CDR2 YFSETQ. Trimming cost V 7 bases and J 4 bases, with 17 bases left between them. The CDR3 consists of 15 residues. CDR3 sequence reads: CASWESRDTTGELFF. In nucleotides, the CDR3 is TGCGCCAGCTGGGAAAGCCGGGACACCACCGGGGAGCTGTTTTTT.

The rearrangement joins TRBV21-1 to TRBJ2-7; the D segment call TRBD2 is taken from the table without a DNA check. TRBV21-1 is designated a pseudogene. CDR3 length equals 17 residues. The CDR3 loop reads CASSPRLAGGDSYEQYF. The CDR3 DNA sequence: TGTGCCAGCAGCCCGAGGCTAGCGGGAGGGGACTCCTACGAGCAGTACTTC.

Notes on this clone: This specimen includes other DNA sequences encoding the same CDR3. The chain combines TRBV27 with TRBJ2-7; TRBD2 is a possible D gene (6 bases). The CDR3 has 14 residues. Trimming pared 2 bases from V and 4 bases from J, leaving 12 bases between. Germline CDR1 and CDR2: MNHEY and SMNVEV (reference sequence). CDR3 nucleotide sequence: TGTGCCAGCAGTTTAAAGGACGGGACTTACGAGCAGTACTTC. Its protein product is CASSLKDGTYEQYF.